The 11 T cell receptor beta chains listed next were all sequenced from one sample in a study of siplizumab effects on memory and regulatory T cells. TCRdb's table, derived via immunoSEQ multiplex PCR, lists solely in-frame clones and lacks some. The table has some 100,000 clones, about 93% seen once; the top ten hold under 0.2%. Input material: non-Treg CD4+ T cells sorted from blood. The receptor set was obtained from a human donor in good health.

Worth noting for this clone: Its ends do not fully match the called genes, so a read error is possible. V usage is TRBV6-5 and J usage is TRBJ1-5; 8 nucleotides line up with TRBD1. The germline CDR1 and CDR2 sequences are MNHEY and SVGAGI. The CDR3 has 15 residues. The CDR3 nucleotides read TGTACCAGCAGTCAGGGACAGGCCAACAATCAGCCCCAGCATTTT. Translation gives CTSSQGQANNQPQHF.

This clone occurred once. The chain joins TRBV18 to TRBJ2-6, with 13 nucleotides matching TRBD2. J gave up 2 bases and V 1 base, and 5 bases lay outside the gene matches. CDR3 length: 19 amino acids. Germline V gene lookup returns CDR1 KGHSH and CDR2 LQKENI. CDR3: CASSPRGTSGDTGANVLTF. Written as DNA, the CDR3 is TGTGCCAGCTCACCACGGGGGACTAGCGGGGATACTGGGGCCAACGTCCTGACTTTC.

This rearrangement joins TRBV5-4 to TRBJ1-2; 9 bases fit TRBD1. Germline V gene lookup returns CDR1 SGHNT and CDR2 YYREEE (reference sequence). V shed 6 bases, J shed 3 bases, and the junction held 9 bases outside the gene matches. CDR3 length: 15 residues. CDR3 bases: TGTGCCAGCATCCCACAGGGGGCGCTGGACTATGGCTACACCTTC. Its translation: CASIPQGALDYGYTF.

The rearrangement uses TRBV6-1 and TRBJ2-7; possible D gene TRBD2, 5 bases. The V gene's germline CDR1 is MNHNS and CDR2 SASEGT. V dropped 0 bases and J dropped 2 bases, with 8 bases sitting between them. This CDR3 is 14 amino acids long. This CDR3 reads CASSEATGTYEQYF. Here the CDR3 DNA reads TGTGCCAGCAGTGAAGCTACGGGGACCTACGAGCAGTACTTC.

This rearrangement joins TRBV11-2 to TRBJ2-1; D might be TRBD2 (5 bases). The germline V gene encodes CDR1 SGHAT and CDR2 FQNNGV. V was pared by 5 bases and J by 9 bases, with 26 bases between. CDR3 length equals 17 residues. CDR3 in amino acids: CASSPYDRAPGIIEQFF. CDR3 DNA sequence: TGTGCCAGCAGCCCATACGACCGGGCCCCGGGGATCATTGAGCAGTTCTTC.

This sequence joins TRBV7-8 and TRBJ2-3; D perhaps matches TRBD2 (6 bases). The CDR3 has 14 residues. The V end lost 5 bases, the J end lost 3 bases, and 12 bases lay between the germline ends. CDR1 and CDR2 from the germline V gene are SGHVS and FQNEAQ. DNA for the CDR3: TGTGCCAGCAGCCCCCAGCGGGCGACAGATACGCAGTATTTT. This translates into CASSPQRATDTQYF.

The V call is TRBV28, the J call TRBJ1-2, with D hard to call. Trimming took off 6 bases at V and 8 bases at J, with 16 bases between the two ends. Germline V gives CDR1 MDHEN, CDR2 SYDVKM. This CDR3 region has 13 residues. In DNA, the CDR3 is TGTGCCAGCAGAACCGACAAGAACAGAGGCTACACCTTC. Translated: CASRTDKNRGYTF.

The chain employs TRBV11-2 and TRBJ1-6; tentative D call: TRBD1 (6 bases). V was shortened by 11 bases and J by 9 bases, with 17 bases between the two germline ends. The V gene's germline CDR1 is SGHAT and CDR2 FQNNGV. The CDR3 contains 13 residues. CDR3 nucleotide sequence: TGTGCCTCAACAGGGCCCTTAGGTTCACCCCTCCACTTT. Amino acid sequence: CASTGPLGSPLHF.

The chain carries TRBV9 and TRBJ2-7; 9 bases line up with TRBD1. In germline, CDR1 is SGDLS, CDR2 YYNGEE. The CDR3 consists of 16 residues. The trim removed 0 bases at V and 2 bases at J, leaving 6 bases unmatched. The CDR3 sequence: CASSVEGDRVPYEQYF. CDR3 DNA sequence: TGTGCCAGCAGCGTAGAGGGGGACAGGGTCCCCTACGAGCAGTACTTC.

The chain uses TRBV7-3 and TRBJ2-3, with no clear D. The germline V gene has CDR1 SGHTA and CDR2 FQGTGA. CDR3 length: 14 amino acids. V lost 5 bases to trimming and J lost 4 bases, with 13 bases between them. The CDR3 protein is CASSHWASSDTQYF. CDR3 sequence (DNA): TGTGCCAGCAGCCATTGGGCTAGTTCAGATACGCAGTATTTT.

The rearrangement uses TRBV4-2 and TRBJ2-2; 11 nucleotides agree with TRBD2. This CDR3 comprises 15 residues. The ends lost 0 bases at V and 7 bases at J; junction bases unmatched: 1. The germline CDR1 and CDR2 sequences are LGHNA and YNFKEQ. The DNA for the CDR3 is TGTGCCAGCAGCCAAGACCTAGCGGGGGGCGGGGAGCTGTTTTTT. Amino acid sequence: CASSQDLAGGGELFF.